This TCR beta chain was profiled in a study of T-cell reconstitution after alpha-beta-depleted transplantation in children. Germline V gene sequence: CDR1 DFQATT, CDR2 SNEGSKA (reference sequence). The V end lost 0 bases, the J end lost 10 bases, and 18 bases lay between the germline ends. CDR3 length: 14 residues. TCRbeta library construction was performed incorporating unique molecular identifiers. A single record per CDR3 protein comes from TCRdb applying MiXCR to the PCR reads. The sample records 900,000 or so distinct CDR3 sequences, around 15% being singletons. The material was PBMCs, mostly from graft donor cells, obtained 360 days after TCRalphabeta/CD19-depleted stem cell transplant. The clonotype was recovered from a male patient between 10 and 17 years old who had a stem cell transplant for acute lymphoblastic leukemia, so the T cells may come from the graft donor. J is TRBJ1-1 and V is TRBV20-1, with no clear D. In nucleotides, the CDR3 is TGCAGTGCTAGAGAGGCAGGCCTCATTATAGGAGCTTTCTTT. It encodes CSAREAGLIIGAFF.